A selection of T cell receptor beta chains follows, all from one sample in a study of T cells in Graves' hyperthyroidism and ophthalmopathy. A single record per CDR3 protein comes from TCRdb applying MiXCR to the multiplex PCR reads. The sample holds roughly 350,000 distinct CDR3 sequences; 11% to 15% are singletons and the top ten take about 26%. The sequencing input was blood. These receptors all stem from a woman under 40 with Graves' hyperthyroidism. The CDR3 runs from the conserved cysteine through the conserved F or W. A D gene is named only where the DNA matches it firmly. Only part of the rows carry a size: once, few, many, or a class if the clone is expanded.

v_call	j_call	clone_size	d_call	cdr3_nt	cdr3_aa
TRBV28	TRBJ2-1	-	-	TGTGCCAGCAGTCCCCGACTGGGGTACAATGAGCAGTTCTTC	CASSPRLGYNEQFF
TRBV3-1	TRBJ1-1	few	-	TGTGCCAGCAGCCAAGAACGGGGCAGGCGAAACACTGAAGCTTTCTTT	CASSQERGRRNTEAFF
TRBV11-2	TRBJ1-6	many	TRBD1	TGTGCCAGCAGCGCGGGACAGGTTGATTCATCCCTCCACTTT	CASSAGQVDSSLHF
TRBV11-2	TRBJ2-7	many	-	TGTGCCAGCAGCTTAAACTACGAGCAGTACTTC	CASSLNYEQYF
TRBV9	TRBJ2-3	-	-	TGTGCCAGCAGCGTAGGTGACACCGCCCTGAATACGCAGTATTTT	CASSVGDTALNTQYF
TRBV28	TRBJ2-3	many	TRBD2	TGTGCCAGCAGCGAATCAACCGGGACTAGCGGGTTTAACACAGATACGCAGTATTTT	CASSESTGTSGFNTDTQYF
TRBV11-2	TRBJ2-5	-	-	TGCGCCAGCAGCTTGGAGGGTCAGGGGGTAAGAGAGACCCAGTACTTC	CASSLEGQGVRETQYF
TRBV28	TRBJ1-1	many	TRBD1	TGTGCCAGCAGCCTACAGGGGGCCGGCATGACGGCTTTCTTT	CASSLQGAGMTAFF
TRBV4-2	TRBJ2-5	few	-	TGTGCCAGCAGCCCTAACAAACCCCTCGATGGGGGGCCAGGCGGGACCCAGTACTTC	CASSPNKPLDGGPGGTQYF
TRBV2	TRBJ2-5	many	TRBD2	TGTGCCAGCAGTGAAGGACGACTAGCCCAAGAGACCCAGTACTTC	CASSEGRLAQETQYF
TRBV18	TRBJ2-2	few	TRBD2	TGTGCCAGCTCACCTAATAGCGGGATACGTGCCGGGGAGCTGTTTTTT	CASSPNSGIRAGELFF
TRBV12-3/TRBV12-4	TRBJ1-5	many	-	TGTGCCAGCAGTTTAAACGGCGATCAGCCCCAGCATTTT	CASSLNGDQPQHF
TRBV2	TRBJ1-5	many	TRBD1	TGTGCCAGCAGTGGACAGGGTAGTCAGCCCCAGCATTTT	CASSGQGSQPQHF
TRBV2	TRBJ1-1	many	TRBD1	TGTGCCAGCAGCAGGGGGATACCGAACACTGAAGCTTTCTTT	CASSRGIPNTEAFF
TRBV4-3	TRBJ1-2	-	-	TGCGCCAGCAGCCAAGATCACCGCCTGAGAGGCTACACCTTC	CASSQDHRLRGYTF
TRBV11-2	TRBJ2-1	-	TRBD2	TGTGCCAGCAGCTCTCTAAAAGGACTAGCGGGAGGCAATGAGCAGTTCTTC	CASSSLKGLAGGNEQFF
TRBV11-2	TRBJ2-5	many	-	TGTGCCAGCAGCTTTCTGGGGACGGGCGGGCAAGAGACCCAGTACTTC	CASSFLGTGGQETQYF
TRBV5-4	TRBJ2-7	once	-	TGTGCCAGCAGCCGGCCCGGTTTTTTGCAGGAAGACTACGTAGAGCAGTACTTC	CASSRPGFLQEDYVEQYF
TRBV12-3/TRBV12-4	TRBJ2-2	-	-	TGTGCCAGCAGCCATGGAGCGAACACCGGGGAGCTGTTTTTT	CASSHGANTGELFF
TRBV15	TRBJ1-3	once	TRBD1	TGTGCCACCAGCAGGACCACAGGGGAGGCTGGAAACACCATATATTTT	CATSRTTGEAGNTIYF
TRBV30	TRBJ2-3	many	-	TGTGCCTGGGAAACGAGTCATAGCACAGATACGCAGTATTTT	CAWETSHSTDTQYF
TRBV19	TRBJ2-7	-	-	TGTGCCAGTAGTCCCAGCCGACTCGCCGTCGCCTGCGAGCAGTACTTC	CASSPSRLAVACEQYF
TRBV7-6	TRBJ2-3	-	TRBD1	TGTGCCAGCAGCTCCCGACAGGGCCGTGAACATACGCAGTATTTT	CASSSRQGREHTQYF
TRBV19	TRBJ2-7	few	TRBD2	TGTGCCAGTACCTCCTTACCTGGACTTGGGGAGGGCGAGCAGTACTTC	CASTSLPGLGEGEQYF
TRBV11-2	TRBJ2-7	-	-	TGTGCCAGCAGCCGCTCTGGGTACTCCTACGAGCAGTACTTC	CASSRSGYSYEQYF
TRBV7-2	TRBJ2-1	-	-	TGTGCCAGCGGGGCTGGGGCCTCCTACAATGAGCAGTTCTTC	CASGAGASYNEQFF
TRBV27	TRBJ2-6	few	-	TGTGCCAGCAGTTCGCCAAACCTGGGGGTGTGGAATGGGGCCAACGTCCTGACTTTC	CASSSPNLGVWNGANVLTF
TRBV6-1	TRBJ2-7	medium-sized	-	TGTGCCAGCAGTGAAACGACCTACGAGCAGTACTTC	CASSETTYEQYF
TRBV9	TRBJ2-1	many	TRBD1	TGTGCCAGCAGCGTAGAAGGGACAGGGGGAAGTGAGCAGTTCTTC	CASSVEGTGGSEQFF
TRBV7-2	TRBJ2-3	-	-	TGTGCCAGCAGCTTAGCAAGCGGAGGAGCCACAGATACGCAGTATTTT	CASSLASGGATDTQYF
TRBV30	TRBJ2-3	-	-	TGTGCCTGGTCTGACCAGGCAGATACGCAGTATTTT	CAWSDQADTQYF
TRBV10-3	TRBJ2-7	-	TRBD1	TGTGCCATCAGTGAATTCGTGGGGACAGACTCCTACGAGCAGTACTTC	CAISEFVGTDSYEQYF
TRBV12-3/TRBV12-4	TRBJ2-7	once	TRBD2	TGTGCCAGCAGTTCGTGGGAGGGCCACTACGAGCAGTACTTC	CASSSWEGHYEQYF
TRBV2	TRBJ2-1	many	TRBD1	TGTGCCAGCGAGTGGGACAGTACTTCGAGCTCCTACAATGAGCAGTTCTTC	CASEWDSTSSSYNEQFF
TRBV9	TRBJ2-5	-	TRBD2	TGTGCCAGCAGCGTAGGGTCCGTGACTAGCGGGAGCGTGGAGACCCAGTACTTC	CASSVGSVTSGSVETQYF
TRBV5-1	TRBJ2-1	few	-	TGCGCCAGCAGCTTGCCCAGTCCCAATGAGCAGTTCTTC	CASSLPSPNEQFF
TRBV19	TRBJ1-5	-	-	TGTGCCAGTAGTATCAGACGGGGGGCGAGCAATCAGCCCCAGCATTTT	CASSIRRGASNQPQHF
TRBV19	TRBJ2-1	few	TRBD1	TGTGCCAGTAAAGCGGACAGGGGGCTTTTATCCTACAATGAGCAGTTCTTC	CASKADRGLLSYNEQFF
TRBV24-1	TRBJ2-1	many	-	TGTGCCACCAGTGATCCGGTAGGAGGGGACAATGAGCAGTTCTTC	CATSDPVGGDNEQFF
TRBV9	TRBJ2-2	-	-	TGTGCCAGCAGCCCCCTTGTGTTAAACACCGGGGAGCTGTTTTTT	CASSPLVLNTGELFF
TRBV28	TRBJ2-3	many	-	TGTGCCAGCAAAAACAAGGGGAGCACAGATACGCAGTATTTT	CASKNKGSTDTQYF
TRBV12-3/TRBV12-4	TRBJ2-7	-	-	TGTGCCAGCAGTTTAGAGAGAGGGACACTACCTTTGGACGAGCAGTACTTC	CASSLERGTLPLDEQYF